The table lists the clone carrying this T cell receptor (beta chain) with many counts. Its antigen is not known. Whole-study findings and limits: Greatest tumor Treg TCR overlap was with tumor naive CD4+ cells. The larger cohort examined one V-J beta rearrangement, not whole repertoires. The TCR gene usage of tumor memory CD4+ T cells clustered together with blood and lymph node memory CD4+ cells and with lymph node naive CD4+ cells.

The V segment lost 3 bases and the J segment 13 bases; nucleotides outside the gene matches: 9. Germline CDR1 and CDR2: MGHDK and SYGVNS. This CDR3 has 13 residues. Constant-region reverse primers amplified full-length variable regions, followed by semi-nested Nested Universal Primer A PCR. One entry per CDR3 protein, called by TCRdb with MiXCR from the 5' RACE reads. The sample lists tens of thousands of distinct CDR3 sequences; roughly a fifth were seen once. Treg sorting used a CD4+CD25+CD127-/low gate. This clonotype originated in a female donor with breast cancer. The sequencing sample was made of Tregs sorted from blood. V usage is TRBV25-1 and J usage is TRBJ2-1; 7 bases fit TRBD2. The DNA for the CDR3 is TGTGCCAGCAGTGAGAGGCGGGGGAGGTTACAGTTCTTC. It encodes CASSERRGRLQFF.